This is a list of T cell receptor beta chains from one sample in a study of T cell responses to AZD1222 COVID-19 vaccine. The repertoire was sequenced with immunoSEQ multiplex PCR; TCRdb's copy has only in-frame clones and lacks some. The data show roughly 140,000 clones, around nine tenths seen once. This material consisted of peripheral blood, taken on day 0 of AZD1222 vaccination. The source is an adult in good health. CDR3s include the opening cysteine and the closing phenylalanine or tryptophan. A D gene is named only where the DNA matches it firmly. Rows may omit the clone size; those that give it use once, few, many or a size class.

size: NA; J: TRBJ1-1; D: NA; V: TRBV6-6; CDR3: CASSLLGAEAFF; DNA: TGTGCCAGCTCCCTATTGGGAGCTGAAGCTTTCTTT
size: NA; J: TRBJ2-6; D: NA; V: TRBV4-2; CDR3: CASSQVVRDSGANVLTF; DNA: TGTGCCAGCAGCCAAGTGGTCAGGGACTCTGGGGCCAACGTCCTGACTTTC
size: NA; J: TRBJ1-1; D: TRBD1; V: TRBV7-2; CDR3: CASSLVGTGAVGAEAFF; DNA: TGTGCCAGCAGCTTAGTGGGGACAGGGGCGGTCGGGGCTGAAGCTTTCTTT
size: NA; J: TRBJ1-1; D: NA; V: TRBV18; CDR3: CASSPRDGEAFF; DNA: TGTGCCAGCTCACCCCGGGACGGTGAAGCTTTCTTT
size: once; J: TRBJ1-1; D: NA; V: TRBV19; CDR3: CASSNRAPPEAFF; DNA: TGTGCCAGTAGTAACAGGGCTCCCCCTGAAGCTTTCTTT
size: NA; J: TRBJ2-7; D: NA; V: TRBV2; CDR3: CAIDRGYEQYF; DNA: TGTGCCATCGACAGAGGCTACGAGCAGTACTTC
size: NA; J: TRBJ1-1; D: NA; V: TRBV18; CDR3: CASSYSGIRDTEAFF; DNA: TGTGCCAGCTCTTACAGTGGAATCAGGGACACTGAAGCTTTCTTT
size: NA; J: TRBJ1-3; D: TRBD1; V: TRBV24-1; CDR3: CATSDQQGAIYF; DNA: TGTGCCACCAGTGATCAACAGGGGGCCATATATTTT
size: NA; J: TRBJ2-1; D: TRBD2; V: TRBV7-8; CDR3: CASRSRGGPFNEQFF; DNA: TGTGCCAGCAGAAGCCGGGGAGGGCCTTTCAATGAGCAGTTCTTC
size: NA; J: TRBJ2-3; D: TRBD2; V: TRBV9; CDR3: CASSARAGGPGDTQYF; DNA: TGTGCCAGCAGCGCCCGAGCGGGAGGGCCCGGAGATACGCAGTATTTT
size: NA; J: TRBJ2-7; D: TRBD2; V: TRBV27; CDR3: CASSFTSGGAGAPYEQYF; DNA: TGTGCCAGCAGTTTCACTTCGGGGGGAGCGGGAGCCCCCTACGAGCAGTACTTC
size: NA; J: TRBJ1-1; D: NA; V: TRBV6-5; CDR3: CASSPYFLGGTEAFF; DNA: TGTGCCAGCAGTCCGTACTTCCTAGGGGGCACTGAAGCTTTCTTT
size: NA; J: TRBJ2-1; D: NA; V: TRBV10-3; CDR3: CAIRPSSLSYNEQFF; DNA: TGTGCCATCAGGCCGAGCTCTCTCTCCTACAATGAGCAGTTCTTC
size: NA; J: TRBJ2-1; D: NA; V: TRBV7-2; CDR3: CASSPPVLDNEQFF; DNA: TGTGCCAGCAGCCCCCCCGTACTAGACAATGAGCAGTTCTTC
size: NA; J: TRBJ2-3; D: TRBD2; V: TRBV4-1; CDR3: CASSQTGLDSDTQYF; DNA: TGCGCCAGCAGCCAAACGGGACTAGATTCAGATACGCAGTATTTT
size: NA; J: TRBJ2-7; D: NA; V: TRBV5-1; CDR3: CASSFRQPDEQYF; DNA: TGCGCCAGCAGCTTCAGACAGCCCGACGAGCAGTACTTC
size: NA; J: TRBJ1-5; D: TRBD1; V: TRBV12-3/TRBV12-4; CDR3: CASPDREEQPQHF; DNA: TGTGCCAGTCCGGACAGGGAGGAACAGCCCCAGCATTTT